A selection of T cell receptor beta chains follows, all from one sample in a study of OX40 agonist ivuxolimab in advanced cancers. TCRdb's table, derived via immunoSEQ multiplex PCR, lists solely in-frame clones and lacks some. The profile covers fewer than 100,000 clones, with roughly 91% appearing a single time and 10% to 15% taken by the ten largest. Sequenced here: CD4+ or CD8+ T cells sorted from blood, sampled in a trial of the OX40 agonist ivuxolimab. The receptors were sampled from an adult with an advanced solid tumor such as melanoma, head and neck, liver or kidney cancer. Both conserved end residues are part of each CDR3. The D gene is left open where the match is weak. Expanded clones get a size class; other rows say once, few or many, or leave the size out.

CDR3 protein: CASSVDWPQGTDTQYF; CDR3 DNA: TGTGCCAGCAGCGTCGACTGGCCCCAGGGCACAGATACGCAGTATTTT; clone size: NA; V gene: TRBV9; D gene: NA; J gene: TRBJ2-3
CDR3 protein: CASSFGSDLQQGFNEQYF; CDR3 DNA: TGTGCCAGCAGCTTTGGGTCTGATTTGCAACAGGGATTTAACGAGCAGTACTTC; clone size: NA; V gene: TRBV13; D gene: NA; J gene: TRBJ2-7
CDR3 protein: CASSSDNGGEYF; CDR3 DNA: TGTGCCAGCAGCTCGGACAACGGAGGGGAGTACTTC; clone size: NA; V gene: TRBV7-9; D gene: NA; J gene: TRBJ2-7
CDR3 protein: CASSLDLGGGPEAFF; CDR3 DNA: TGTGCCAGCAGCTTAGATTTGGGGGGCGGCCCTGAAGCTTTCTTT; clone size: NA; V gene: TRBV11-1; D gene: NA; J gene: TRBJ1-1
CDR3 protein: CASSQDRTSNRNTDTQYF; CDR3 DNA: TGCGCCAGCAGCCAAGATCGCACGTCGAATCGGAACACAGATACGCAGTATTTT; clone size: NA; V gene: TRBV4-3; D gene: NA; J gene: TRBJ2-3
CDR3 protein: CASSQEGGKNTEAFF; CDR3 DNA: TGCGCCAGCAGCCAAGAAGGGGGAAAGAACACTGAAGCTTTCTTT; clone size: NA; V gene: TRBV4-1; D gene: NA; J gene: TRBJ1-1
CDR3 protein: CASRDRDYQPQHF; CDR3 DNA: TGTGCCAGCCGGGACAGAGATTATCAGCCCCAGCATTTT; clone size: few; V gene: TRBV19; D gene: TRBD1; J gene: TRBJ1-5
CDR3 protein: CASSTGPDDEQYF; CDR3 DNA: TGTGCCAGCAGCACCGGACCGGACGACGAGCAGTACTTC; clone size: few; V gene: TRBV6-5; D gene: NA; J gene: TRBJ2-7
CDR3 protein: CATSGRNSGSSDTQYF; CDR3 DNA: TGTGCCACCTCAGGGAGGAATAGCGGGAGTTCAGATACGCAGTATTTT; clone size: NA; V gene: TRBV6-6; D gene: TRBD2; J gene: TRBJ2-3
CDR3 protein: CAWSVLRGRNSPLHF; CDR3 DNA: TGTGCCTGGAGTGTACTGAGGGGGCGAAATTCACCCCTCCACTTT; clone size: once; V gene: TRBV30; D gene: TRBD1; J gene: TRBJ1-6
CDR3 protein: CAWSPGQQNRGYTF; CDR3 DNA: TGTGCCTGGAGCCCGGGACAGCAAAACCGGGGCTACACCTTC; clone size: NA; V gene: TRBV30; D gene: TRBD1; J gene: TRBJ1-2
CDR3 protein: CSVTPRDEQFF; CDR3 DNA: TGCAGTGTTACCCCCCGGGATGAGCAGTTCTTC; clone size: NA; V gene: TRBV20-1; D gene: NA; J gene: TRBJ2-1
CDR3 protein: CASSPDRVGTDTQYF; CDR3 DNA: TGCGCCAGCAGCCCGGACAGGGTAGGCACAGATACGCAGTATTTT; clone size: NA; V gene: TRBV5-1; D gene: TRBD1; J gene: TRBJ2-3
CDR3 protein: CASSPPGVATYNEQFF; CDR3 DNA: TGTGCCAGCAGCCCCCCCGGGGTAGCTACCTACAATGAGCAGTTCTTC; clone size: once; V gene: TRBV14; D gene: NA; J gene: TRBJ2-1
CDR3 protein: CASSLRTSGSGEQFF; CDR3 DNA: TGTGCCAGCAGCTTACGGACTAGCGGGAGTGGCGAGCAGTTCTTC; clone size: NA; V gene: TRBV5-8; D gene: TRBD2; J gene: TRBJ2-1
CDR3 protein: CAWIPTTGGSEQYF; CDR3 DNA: TGTGCCTGGATCCCGACTACAGGGGGAAGCGAGCAGTACTTC; clone size: NA; V gene: TRBV30; D gene: TRBD1; J gene: TRBJ2-7
CDR3 protein: CASSLAGGTYEQYF; CDR3 DNA: TGCGCCAGCAGCTTGGCCGGAGGCACCTACGAGCAGTACTTC; clone size: NA; V gene: TRBV5-1; D gene: NA; J gene: TRBJ2-7
CDR3 protein: CAIRGNGGIYEQYF; CDR3 DNA: TGTGCCATCAGGGGGAACGGCGGAATCTACGAGCAGTACTTC; clone size: NA; V gene: TRBV10-3; D gene: NA; J gene: TRBJ2-7
CDR3 protein: CASSVDWSSYEQYF; CDR3 DNA: TGTGCCAGCAGTGTGGACTGGAGCTCCTACGAGCAGTACTTC; clone size: NA; V gene: TRBV6-1; D gene: NA; J gene: TRBJ2-7
CDR3 protein: CASKKPGTGDTQYF; CDR3 DNA: TGCGCCAGCAAAAAACCCGGGACAGGGGATACGCAGTATTTT; clone size: NA; V gene: TRBV10-2; D gene: TRBD1; J gene: TRBJ2-3
CDR3 protein: CASSLGRLAGNEQFF; CDR3 DNA: TGTGCCAGCAGTTTAGGGCGACTAGCAGGCAATGAGCAGTTCTTC; clone size: NA; V gene: TRBV28; D gene: TRBD2; J gene: TRBJ2-1
CDR3 protein: CASSKRQVLNEKLFF; CDR3 DNA: TGTGCCAGTAGTAAGCGACAGGTCCTTAATGAAAAACTGTTTTTT; clone size: NA; V gene: TRBV19; D gene: NA; J gene: TRBJ1-4
CDR3 protein: CASSLAGGGAGEKLFF; CDR3 DNA: TGTGCCAGCAGCTTGGCGGGAGGGGGGGCCGGTGAAAAACTGTTTTTT; clone size: NA; V gene: TRBV7-9; D gene: NA; J gene: TRBJ1-4
CDR3 protein: CASSLGVGAYEQYF; CDR3 DNA: TGTGCCAGCAGCTTAGGGGTAGGGGCCTACGAGCAGTACTTC; clone size: NA; V gene: TRBV7-9; D gene: NA; J gene: TRBJ2-7